The 15 T cell receptor beta chains reported below all come from one sample, sequenced in a study of control samples from healthy donors and cancer patients. Sequencing was performed with immunoSEQ multiplex PCR; in TCRdb, only in-frame clones are kept and a portion is missing. Counted here are approximately 120,000 clones, more than 75% occurring once; the ten biggest clones make up under 2%. Sequenced: blood. These receptor sequences come from a man in his late teens or twenties in good health.

CDR3 DNA sequence: TGCGCCAGCAGCCAAACCCCCTTCGGGACTGAAGCTTTCTTT. Protein: CASSQTPFGTEAFF. This rearrangement joins TRBV5-1 to TRBJ1-1; D is undetermined. This CDR3 region has 14 residues. CDR1 and CDR2 (germline): SGHRS, YFSETQ. Trimming left V 4 bases short and J 5 bases short, with 15 bases between.

This clone has only one observation. The J gene is TRBJ2-5, the V gene TRBV10-1; 7 bases match TRBD2. This CDR3 has 15 residues. Germline V gene lookup returns CDR1 WNHNN and CDR2 SYGVQD (reference sequence). V lost 3 bases, J lost 1 base, and 5 bases stayed unmatched. CDR3 nucleotide sequence: TGCGCCAGCAGTGAAGTGGCTAGCGGCCAAGAGACCCAGTACTTC. This gives the protein CASSEVASGQETQYF.

CDR3 in amino acids: CASSTLASGHEQYF. CDR3 nucleotides: TGTGCCAGTAGTACACTAGCTTCGGGGCACGAGCAGTACTTC. This chain connects TRBV19 to TRBJ2-7; D might be TRBD2 (6 bases). The CDR3 has 14 residues. Looked up from germline, CDR1 is LNHDA and CDR2 is SQIVND (reference sequence). The V and J ends lost 4 bases and 5 bases respectively, with 15 bases between them.

V gene TRBV19 combines with J gene TRBJ1-5; 9 bases agree with TRBD1. Germline V CDR1 and CDR2: LNHDA, SQIVND (reference sequence). The CDR3 totals 14 residues. J was trimmed by 15 bases and V by 0 bases; bases with no gene match: 9. The CDR3 region has the DNA TGTGCCAGTAGTATAGAGGGGACAGGGTCTGGTAGGCATTTT. It is translated as CASSIEGTGSGRHF. The entire variable domain, with the rest obtained from reference TRBV19 and TRBJ1-5, is as follows: DGGITQSPKYLFRKEGQNVTLSCEQNLNHDAMYWYRQDPGQGLRLIYYSQIVNDFQKGDIAEGYSVSREKKESFPLTVTSAQKNPTAFYLCASSIEGTGSGRHFGDGTRLSIL.

V and J are TRBV9 and TRBJ2-1; D unresolved. Looked up from germline, CDR1 is SGDLS and CDR2 is YYNGEE. The CDR3 is made up of 13 amino acids. The V end lost 4 bases, the J end lost 0 bases, and 5 bases lay between the germline ends. The CDR3 coding sequence is TGTGCCAGCAGCAGAAGCTCCTACAATGAGCAGTTCTTC. The encoded protein is CASSRSSYNEQFF. The full variable domain, with the rest looked up from reference TRBV9 and TRBJ2-1, is DSGVTQTPKHLITATGQRVTLRCSPRSGDLSVYWYQQSLDQGLQFLIQYYNGEERAKGNILERFSAQQFPDLHSELNLSSLELGDSALYFCASSRSSYNEQFFGPGTRLTVL.

The genes are TRBV7-3 and TRBJ2-5; D is perhaps TRBD2 (6 bases). CDR1 and CDR2 from the germline V gene are SGHTA and FQGTGA. This CDR3 is 14 amino acids long. Trimming shortened V by 5 bases and J by 4 bases, and 14 bases separated the two germline ends. As DNA, the CDR3 is TGTGCCAGCAGCCCTAACAGGAGGGGAGAGACCCAGTACTTC. Amino acid sequence: CASSPNRRGETQYF.

The rearrangement joins TRBV28 to TRBJ2-1, with TRBD2 matching over 9 bases. CDR3 length: 16 amino acids. CDR1 is MDHEN and CDR2 is SYDVKM in the germline V gene. J lost 1 base, V lost 6 bases, and 7 bases had no gene match. For the CDR3, the DNA is TGTGCCAGCAGGACTAGCGGAGAGGTATCCTACAATGAGCAGTTCTTC. Its protein is CASRTSGEVSYNEQFF. The whole variable domain, remainder taken from reference TRBV28 and TRBJ2-1, is DVKVTQSSRYLVKRTGEKVFLECVQDMDHENMFWYRQDPGLGLRLIYFSYDVKMKEKGDIPEGYSVSREKKERFSLILESASTNQTSMYLCASRTSGEVSYNEQFFGPGTRLTVL.

This chain links TRBV30 with TRBJ2-3; D remains ambiguous. Germline V CDR1 and CDR2: GTSNPN, SVGIG (reference sequence). V was clipped by 0 bases and J by 11 bases, with 9 bases between them. The CDR3 extends over 11 amino acids. The CDR3 region has the DNA TGTGCCTGGAGTGTAACATCTTTGCAGTATTTT. Its translation is CAWSVTSLQYF.

This clone has a handful of counts. CDR3 residues: CASSLMGLDNEQFF. CDR3 coding DNA: TGCGCCAGCAGCTTGATGGGACTTGACAATGAGCAGTTCTTC. The J gene is TRBJ2-1, the V gene TRBV5-1; weak D call: TRBD2 (6 bases). V was cut by 1 base and J by 5 bases, with 10 bases left in between. From germline, CDR1 is SGHRS and CDR2 YFSETQ. This CDR3 region has 14 residues. The full variable domain, with the rest looked up from reference TRBV5-1 and TRBJ2-1, is KAGVTQTPRYLIKTRGQQVTLSCSPISGHRSVSWYQQTPGQGLQFLFEYFSETQRNKGNFPGRFSGRQFSNSRSEMNVSTLELGDSALYLCASSLMGLDNEQFFGPGTRLTVL.

This chain links TRBV6-6 with TRBJ2-6, with D hard to call. This CDR3 is 14 amino acids long. Germline loops: CDR1 MNHNY, CDR2 SVGAGI (reference sequence). V dropped 5 bases and J dropped 0 bases, with 5 bases sitting between them. The CDR3 region is CASSGLSGANVLTF. CDR3 DNA sequence: TGTGCCAGCAGTGGCCTCTCTGGGGCCAACGTCCTGACTTTC.

This chain uses TRBV9 with TRBJ1-1, with TRBD1 matching 7 bases. The V and J ends lost 3 bases and 5 bases, in that order; junction bases with no gene match: 4. The CDR3 length is 13 residues. Per the germline V gene, CDR1 is SGDLS and CDR2 is YYNGEE. CDR3 amino acids: CASSGQGETEAFF. CDR3 nucleotide sequence: TGTGCCAGCAGCGGTCAGGGGGAGACTGAAGCTTTCTTT.

The V call is TRBV24-1, the J call TRBJ2-5, with D unclear. The CDR3 is 17 residues long. Germline lookup yields CDR1 KGHDR and CDR2 SFDVKD. Deletions cut 0 bases from V and 1 base from J, with 14 bases between. CDR3 amino acids: CATSDLQRSRSQETQYF. CDR3 DNA: TGTGCCACCAGTGATTTGCAGCGAAGCAGAAGCCAAGAGACCCAGTACTTC.

The chain recombines TRBV6-2 or TRBV6-3 with TRBJ2-3; D assignment may be TRBD1 or TRBD2 (5 bases each). CDR3 length equals 14 residues. Germline assignment: CDR1 MNHEY and CDR2 SVGEGT. V lost 5 bases and J 1 base, leaving 10 bases between the germline ends. Here the CDR3 DNA reads TGTGCCAGCAGTCGGGACGGCGGCACAGATACGCAGTATTTT. Encoded protein: CASSRDGGTDTQYF.

This chain links TRBV6-1 with TRBJ1-2, with 7 bases aligning to TRBD1. Germline CDR1 reads MNHNS; CDR2 reads SASEGT. After removal of 3 bases from V and 7 bases from J, the junction contained 11 bases not matched to a gene. The CDR3 extends over 15 amino acids. The CDR3 DNA sequence: TGTGCCAGCAGTGATGGGGCGGAGGGGGCGCGTGGCTACACCTTC. Translation: CASSDGAEGARGYTF.

The chain links TRBV11-2 to TRBJ2-7, with TRBD1 matching over 9 bases. Germline V gives CDR1 SGHAT, CDR2 FQNNGV. The CDR3 runs to 13 residues. Trimming took 5 bases from V and 8 from J; bases not matched to a gene: 7. Here the CDR3 reads CASSETGTGQQYF. CDR3 bases: TGTGCCAGCAGCGAGACCGGGACAGGGCAGCAGTACTTC.